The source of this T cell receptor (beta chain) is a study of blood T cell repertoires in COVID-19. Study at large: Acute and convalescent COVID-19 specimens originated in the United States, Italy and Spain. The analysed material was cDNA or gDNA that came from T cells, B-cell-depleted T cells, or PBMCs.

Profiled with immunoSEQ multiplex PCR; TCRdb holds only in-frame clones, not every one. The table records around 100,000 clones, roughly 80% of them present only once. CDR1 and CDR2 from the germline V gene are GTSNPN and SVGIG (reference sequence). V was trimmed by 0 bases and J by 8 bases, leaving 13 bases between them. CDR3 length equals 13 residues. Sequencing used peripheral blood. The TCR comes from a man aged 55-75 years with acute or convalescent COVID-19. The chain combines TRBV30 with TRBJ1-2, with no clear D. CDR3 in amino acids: CAWSVRSGGGYTF. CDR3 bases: TGTGCCTGGAGTGTACGAAGCGGCGGAGGCTACACCTTC.